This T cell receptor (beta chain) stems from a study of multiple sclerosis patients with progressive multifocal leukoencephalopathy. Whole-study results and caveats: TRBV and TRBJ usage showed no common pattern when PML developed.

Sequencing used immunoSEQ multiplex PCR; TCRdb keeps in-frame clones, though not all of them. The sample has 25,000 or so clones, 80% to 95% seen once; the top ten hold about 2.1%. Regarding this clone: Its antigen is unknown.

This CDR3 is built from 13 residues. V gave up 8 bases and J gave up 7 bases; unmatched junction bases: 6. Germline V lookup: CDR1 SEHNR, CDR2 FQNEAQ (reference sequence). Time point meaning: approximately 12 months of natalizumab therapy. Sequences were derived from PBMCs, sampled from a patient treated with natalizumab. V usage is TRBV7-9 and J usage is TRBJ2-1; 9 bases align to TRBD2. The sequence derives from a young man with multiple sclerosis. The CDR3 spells CASSPSGINEQFF. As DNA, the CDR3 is TGTGCCAGCTCCCCTAGCGGGATTAATGAGCAGTTCTTC.